This T cell receptor beta chain was captured in a study of cytomegalovirus exposure and HLA in healthy donors. Background on the study: Ancestry clustering placed roughly 86% of several hundred genotyped donors in the Caucasian-associated cluster.

This clone was recorded only once. Its antigen is not known. General study findings and limits: Cytomegalovirus-associated status was assigned to about 160 TCR beta chains. In presence/absence analyses, roughly uniform sequencing depth across donors was assumed. Some V segments (TRBV6-2 and TRBV6-3 among them) were excluded as indistinguishable.

Amplification used 60 Vbeta primers and 13 Jbeta primers. Libraries were prepared by immunoSEQ multiplex PCR; TCRdb keeps only in-frame clonotypes and omits some of them. The table records roughly 150,000 clones, about 75% of them present only once. Trimming removed 6 bases at V and 6 bases at J, with 20 bases between. This CDR3 region has 15 residues. Germline loops: CDR1 MNHNY, CDR2 SVGAGI (reference sequence). The chain employs TRBV6-6 and TRBJ1-2; maybe TRBD1 (5 bases). Sequenced sample: PBMCs. The receptor's source is a woman aged 25 to 39 in good health and CMV-seronegative. The CDR3 nucleotides read TGTGCCAGCAGCCTGGCGTTGGGGGGGGTTGATGGCTACACCTTC. Translated: CASSLALGGVDGYTF.